This T cell receptor beta chain was observed in a study of shared clonotypes between healthy human individuals. CD45RO-negative, CCR7-positively selected cells formed the naive CD8 fraction, excluding terminally differentiated effector memory CD45RA+ cells. The trim removed 6 bases at V and 1 base at J, leaving 7 bases unmatched. The CDR3 is 15 residues long. Germline V CDR1 and CDR2: MGHRA, YSYEKL. As for this clone: Its target is not known.

For each subset, genomic DNA was distributed in equal portions over several immunoSEQ plates. The authors loaded 200 ng DNA, 28,000 or so T cell genomes, into sorted-subset replicate PCRs. Assay: immunoSEQ multiplex PCR; the TCRdb copy retains only in-frame clones and omits some. The data hold around 1.9 million clones, with about 92% observed a single time. Study findings and constraints: Clonotype sharing among donors, it was expected, would be affected by sequencing depth.

This chain uses TRBV4-1 with TRBJ2-3, with 7 bases matching TRBD2. Sequenced: naive CD8+ T cells from PBMCs. This clonotype originated in a man younger than 35 in good health. Some clones in this sample may be carry-over from other donors' samples. CDR3 sequence reads: CASSSLGLRTDTQYF. The CDR3 DNA reads as TGCGCCAGCAGTAGTTTGGGACTACGCACAGATACGCAGTATTTT.